This T cell receptor (beta chain) is from a study of blood T cell repertoires in COVID-19. Clones were read by immunoSEQ multiplex PCR, and TCRdb kept only the in-frame ones, dropping some. The top ten hold 10% of the sample, which has over 75,000 clones, roughly four fifths seen once. The table lists this clone with a few counts. Trimming left V 5 bases short and J 1 base short, with 14 bases between. Germline loops: CDR1 SGHTA, CDR2 FQGNSA. The CDR3 is 15 residues long. Sequences were obtained from peripheral blood. The TCR originated in a man in his 70s with acute or convalescent COVID-19. The chain uses TRBV7-2 and TRBJ1-2, with D possibly matching TRBD1 (6 bases). The CDR3 loop reads CASSPRTAGNYGYTF. The CDR3 region has the DNA TGTGCCAGCAGCCCCCGGACAGCCGGTAACTATGGCTACACCTTC.